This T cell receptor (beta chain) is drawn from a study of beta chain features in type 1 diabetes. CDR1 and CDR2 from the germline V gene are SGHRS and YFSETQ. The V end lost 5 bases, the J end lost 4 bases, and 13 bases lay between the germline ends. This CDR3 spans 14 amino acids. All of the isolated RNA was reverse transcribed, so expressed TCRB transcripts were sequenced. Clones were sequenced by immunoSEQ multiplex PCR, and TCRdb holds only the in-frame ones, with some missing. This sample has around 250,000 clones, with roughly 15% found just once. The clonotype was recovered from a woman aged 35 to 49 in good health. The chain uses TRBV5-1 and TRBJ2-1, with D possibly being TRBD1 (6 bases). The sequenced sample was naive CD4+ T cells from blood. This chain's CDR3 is CASRPGVLYNEQFF. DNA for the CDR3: TGCGCCAGCAGGCCAGGGGTCTTATACAATGAGCAGTTCTTC.